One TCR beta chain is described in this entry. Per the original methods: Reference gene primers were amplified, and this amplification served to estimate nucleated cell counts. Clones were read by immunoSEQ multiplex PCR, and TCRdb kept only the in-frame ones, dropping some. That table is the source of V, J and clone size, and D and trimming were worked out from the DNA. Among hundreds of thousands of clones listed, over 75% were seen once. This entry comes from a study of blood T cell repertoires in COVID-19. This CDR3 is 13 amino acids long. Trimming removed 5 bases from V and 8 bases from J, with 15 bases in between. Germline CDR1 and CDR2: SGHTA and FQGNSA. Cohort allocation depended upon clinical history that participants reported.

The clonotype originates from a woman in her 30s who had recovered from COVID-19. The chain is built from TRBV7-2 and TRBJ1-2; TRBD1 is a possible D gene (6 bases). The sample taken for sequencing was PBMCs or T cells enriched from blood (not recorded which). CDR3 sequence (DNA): TGTGCCAGCAGCCCGCGCAGGGGAGGGGGCTACACCTTC. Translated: CASSPRRGGGYTF.